This T cell receptor (beta chain) was recorded in a study of T cells in Graves' hyperthyroidism and ophthalmopathy. Amplification yielded TCR beta CDR3 regions, with RNA transcripts as the source. HTBI primers were employed in a first-round RT-PCR of the TCR CDR3. Via MiXCR, TCRdb re-called the multiplex PCR reads, giving one row per CDR3 protein. This table holds hundreds of thousands of distinct CDR3 sequences, roughly 37% found once. CDR3 length equals 13 residues. Germline V gene sequence: CDR1 ENHRY, CDR2 SYGVKD. The V and J ends lost 10 bases and 3 bases, in that order; junction bases with no gene match: 5.

The clonotype comes from a man aged 18 to 29 with Graves' hyperthyroidism. The sequencing sample was made of blood. The rearrangement links TRBV10-3 to TRBJ2-2, with 7 nucleotides matching TRBD2. The CDR3 sequence is CATGLVYTGELFF. Written as DNA, the CDR3 is TGTGCCACAGGACTAGTCTACACCGGGGAGCTGTTTTTT.